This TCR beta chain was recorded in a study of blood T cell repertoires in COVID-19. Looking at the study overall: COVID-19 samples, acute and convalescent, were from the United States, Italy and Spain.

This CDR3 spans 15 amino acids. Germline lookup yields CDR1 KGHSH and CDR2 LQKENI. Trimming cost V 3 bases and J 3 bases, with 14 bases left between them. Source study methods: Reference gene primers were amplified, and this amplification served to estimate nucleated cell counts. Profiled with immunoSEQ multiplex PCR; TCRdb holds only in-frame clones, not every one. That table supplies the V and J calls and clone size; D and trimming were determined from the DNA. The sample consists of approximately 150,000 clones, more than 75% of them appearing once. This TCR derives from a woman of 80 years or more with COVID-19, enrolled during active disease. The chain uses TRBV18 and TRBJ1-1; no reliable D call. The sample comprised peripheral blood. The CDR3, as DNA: TGTGCCAGCTCACCTCGAGGTTCGATCGACACTGAAGCTTTCTTT. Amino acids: CASSPRGSIDTEAFF. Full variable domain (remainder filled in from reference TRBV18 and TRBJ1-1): NAGVMQNPRHLVRRRGQEARLRCSPMKGHSHVYWYRQLPEEGLKFMVYLQKENIIDESGMPKERFSAEFPKEGPSILRIQQVVRGDSAAYFCASSPRGSIDTEAFFGQGTRLTVV.